This T cell receptor beta chain was retrieved from a study of blood T cell repertoires in COVID-19. In the study overall: Acute and convalescent COVID-19 specimens originated in the United States, Italy and Spain. PBMCs, B-cell-depleted T cells, or T cells were the source of the cDNA or gDNA that made up the material.

Original processing notes: By means of reference gene primer amplification, nucleated cell counts were estimated. Assay used: immunoSEQ multiplex PCR; TCRdb lists only in-frame clones, some missing. V, J and clone size were drawn from that table, and D and trimming were deduced from the DNA. Of around 480,000 clones in the sample, approximately 88% are singletons; the top ten hold around an eighth. The V gene end was trimmed by 2 bases and the J gene end by 8 bases; junction bases not matched to a gene: 6. The CDR3 loop spans 14 amino acids. Germline CDR1 SNHLY, CDR2 FYNNEI. This clone has just one count. The Seattle patients joined while their infection was active and were tracked longitudinally afterward.

The specimen sequenced was peripheral blood. The receptor was isolated from a woman aged 45-65 years with COVID-19, enrolled during active disease. This chain joins TRBV2 and TRBJ1-2; 9 bases agree with TRBD1. CDR3 coding DNA: TGTGCCAGCAGTGAAAGGACAGGGGTGGGAGGCTACACCTTC. This encodes CASSERTGVGGYTF.